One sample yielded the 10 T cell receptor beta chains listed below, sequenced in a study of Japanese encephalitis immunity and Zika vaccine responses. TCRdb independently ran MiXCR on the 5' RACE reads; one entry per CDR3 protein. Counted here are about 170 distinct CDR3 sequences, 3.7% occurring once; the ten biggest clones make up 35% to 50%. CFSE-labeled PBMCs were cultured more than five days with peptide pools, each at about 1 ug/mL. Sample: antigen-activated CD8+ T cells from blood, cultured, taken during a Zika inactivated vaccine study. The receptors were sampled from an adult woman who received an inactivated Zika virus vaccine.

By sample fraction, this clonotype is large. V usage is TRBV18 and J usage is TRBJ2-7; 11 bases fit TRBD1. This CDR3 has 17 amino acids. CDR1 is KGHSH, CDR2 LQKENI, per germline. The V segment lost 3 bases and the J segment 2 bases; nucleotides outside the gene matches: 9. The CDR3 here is CASSPTPGQGGTYEQYF. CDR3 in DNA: TGTGCCAGCTCACCCACCCCGGGACAGGGGGGGACCTACGAGCAGTACTTC.

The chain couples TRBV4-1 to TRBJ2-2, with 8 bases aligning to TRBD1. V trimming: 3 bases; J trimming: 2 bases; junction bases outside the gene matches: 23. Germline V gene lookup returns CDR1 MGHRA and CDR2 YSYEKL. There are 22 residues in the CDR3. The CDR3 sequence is CASSHRTIRGLRRRLNTGELFF. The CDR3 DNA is TGCGCCAGCAGCCATCGGACTATCAGGGGGCTACGCCGGAGGTTAAACACCGGGGAGCTGTTTTTT.

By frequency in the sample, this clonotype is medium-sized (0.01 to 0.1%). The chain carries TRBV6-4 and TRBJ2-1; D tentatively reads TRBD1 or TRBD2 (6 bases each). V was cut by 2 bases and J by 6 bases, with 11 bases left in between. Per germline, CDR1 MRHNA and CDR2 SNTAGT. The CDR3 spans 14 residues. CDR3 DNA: TGTGCCAGCAGTGACGGCCCGGGGGCCAATGAGCAGTTCTTC. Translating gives CASSDGPGANEQFF.

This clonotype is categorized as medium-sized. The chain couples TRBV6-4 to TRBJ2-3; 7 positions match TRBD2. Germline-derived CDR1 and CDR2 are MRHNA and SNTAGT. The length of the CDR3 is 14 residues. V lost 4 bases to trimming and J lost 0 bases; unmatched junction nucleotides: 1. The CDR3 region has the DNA TGTGCCAGCAGTGGTAGCGGGAGCACAGATACGCAGTATTTT. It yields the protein CASSGSGSTDTQYF.

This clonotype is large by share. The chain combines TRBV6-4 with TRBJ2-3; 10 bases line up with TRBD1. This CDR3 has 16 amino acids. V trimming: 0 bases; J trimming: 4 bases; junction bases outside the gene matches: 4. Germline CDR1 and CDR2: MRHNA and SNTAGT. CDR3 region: CASSDSPGTGADTQYF. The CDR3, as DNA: TGTGCCAGCAGTGACTCCCCCGGGACAGGGGCAGATACGCAGTATTTT.

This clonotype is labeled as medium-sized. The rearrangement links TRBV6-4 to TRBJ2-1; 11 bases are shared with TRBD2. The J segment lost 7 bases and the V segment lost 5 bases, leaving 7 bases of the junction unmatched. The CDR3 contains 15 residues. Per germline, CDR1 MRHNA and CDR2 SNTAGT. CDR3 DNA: TGTGCCAGCAGTCCAGAGACTAGCGGGGTAAATGAGCAGTTCTTC. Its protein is CASSPETSGVNEQFF.

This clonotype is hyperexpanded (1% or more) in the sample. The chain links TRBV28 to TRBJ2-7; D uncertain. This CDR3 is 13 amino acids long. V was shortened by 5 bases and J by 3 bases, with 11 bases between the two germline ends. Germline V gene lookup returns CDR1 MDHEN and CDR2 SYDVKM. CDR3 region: CASSGRWDYEQYF. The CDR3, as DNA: TGTGCCAGCAGTGGACGATGGGACTACGAGCAGTACTTC.

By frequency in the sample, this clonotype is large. CDR3 DNA sequence: TGTGCCAGCAGCGTAGCTACTACAGTCACTTATAACTATGGCTACACCTTC. Its protein product is CASSVATTVTYNYGYTF. The V gene is TRBV9, the J gene TRBJ1-2, with unresolved D. CDR1 is SGDLS, CDR2 YYNGEE, per germline. Trimming removed 0 bases at V and 1 base at J, with 16 bases between. The CDR3 is made up of 17 amino acids.

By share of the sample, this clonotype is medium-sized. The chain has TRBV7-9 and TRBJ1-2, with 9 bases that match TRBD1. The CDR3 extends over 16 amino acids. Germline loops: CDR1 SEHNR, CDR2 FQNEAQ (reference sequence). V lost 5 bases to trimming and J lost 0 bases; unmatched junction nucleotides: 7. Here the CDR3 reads CASSNRGREPNYGYTF. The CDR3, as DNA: TGTGCCAGCAGCAACAGGGGGCGAGAGCCTAACTATGGCTACACCTTC.

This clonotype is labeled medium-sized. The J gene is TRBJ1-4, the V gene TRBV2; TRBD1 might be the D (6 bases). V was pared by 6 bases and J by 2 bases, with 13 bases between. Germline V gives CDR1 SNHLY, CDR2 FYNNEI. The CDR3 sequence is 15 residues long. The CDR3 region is CASRPTGLTNEKLFF. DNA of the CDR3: TGTGCCAGCAGGCCCACAGGGTTGACTAATGAAAAACTGTTTTTT.